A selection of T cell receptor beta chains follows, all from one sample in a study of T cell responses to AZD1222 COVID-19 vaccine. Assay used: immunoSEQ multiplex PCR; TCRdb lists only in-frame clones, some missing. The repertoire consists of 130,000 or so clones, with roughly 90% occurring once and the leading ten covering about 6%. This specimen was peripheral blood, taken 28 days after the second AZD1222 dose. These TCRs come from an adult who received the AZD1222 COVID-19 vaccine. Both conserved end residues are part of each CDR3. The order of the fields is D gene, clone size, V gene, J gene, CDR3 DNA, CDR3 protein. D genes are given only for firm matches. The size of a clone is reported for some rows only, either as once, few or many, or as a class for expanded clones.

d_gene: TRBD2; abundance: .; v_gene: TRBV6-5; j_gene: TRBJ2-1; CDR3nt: TGTGCCAGCAGTTACTCGGGACTAGCTGAACTTACTGAGCAGTTCTTC; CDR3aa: CASSYSGLAELTEQFF
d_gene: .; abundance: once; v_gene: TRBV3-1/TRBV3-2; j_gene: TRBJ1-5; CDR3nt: TGTGCCAGCAGCCAAGAAGCAGGGTCGGGCAATCAGCCCCAGCATTTT; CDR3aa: CASSQEAGSGNQPQHF
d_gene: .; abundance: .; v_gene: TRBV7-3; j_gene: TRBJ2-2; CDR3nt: TGTGCCAGCAGTTCCCCGACTGGTTCGACCGGGGAGCTGTTTTTT; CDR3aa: CASSSPTGSTGELFF
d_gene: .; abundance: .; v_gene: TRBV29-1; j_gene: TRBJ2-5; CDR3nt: TGCAGCGTATTACCCGAGGAGACGACCCAGTACTTC; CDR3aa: CSVLPEETTQYF
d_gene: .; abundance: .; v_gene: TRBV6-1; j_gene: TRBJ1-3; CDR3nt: TGTGCCAGCAGTGAACGACAGGCGAGACACTCTGGAAACACCATATATTTT; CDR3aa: CASSERQARHSGNTIYF
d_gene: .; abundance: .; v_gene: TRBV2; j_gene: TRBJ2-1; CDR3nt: TGTGCCAGCAGGAATCCTTTAGAAGACTTGTCCAATGAGCAGTTCTTC; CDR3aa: CASRNPLEDLSNEQFF
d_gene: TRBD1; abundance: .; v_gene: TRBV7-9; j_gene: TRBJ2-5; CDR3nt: TGTGCCAGCAGCCCCCCGGGACAGGGGGCTTTGGTGACCCAGTACTTC; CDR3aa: CASSPPGQGALVTQYF
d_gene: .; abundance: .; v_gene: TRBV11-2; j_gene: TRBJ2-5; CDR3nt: TGTGCCAGCAGCCCTATTCCCGGAGAGACCCAGTACTTC; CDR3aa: CASSPIPGETQYF
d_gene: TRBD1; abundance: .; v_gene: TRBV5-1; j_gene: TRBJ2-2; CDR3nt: TGCGCCAGCAGCTTACAGGGGGCAGAGACCGGGGAGCTGTTTTTT; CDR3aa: CASSLQGAETGELFF
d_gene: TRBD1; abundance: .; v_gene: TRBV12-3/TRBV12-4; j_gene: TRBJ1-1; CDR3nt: TGTGCCAGCAGCCTGACAGGGCACACTGAAGCTTTCTTT; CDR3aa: CASSLTGHTEAFF
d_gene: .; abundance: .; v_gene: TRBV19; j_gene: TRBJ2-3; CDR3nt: TGTGCCAGTACCTTGGGAGGGGGTGAGGGAGATACGCAGTATTTT; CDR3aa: CASTLGGGEGDTQYF
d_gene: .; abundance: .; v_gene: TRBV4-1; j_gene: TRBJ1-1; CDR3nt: TGCGCCAGCAGCCTCCGCAGGGGCAGCACTGAAGCTTTCTTT; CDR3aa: CASSLRRGSTEAFF
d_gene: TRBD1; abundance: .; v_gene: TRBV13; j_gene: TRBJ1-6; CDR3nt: TGTGCCAGCAGCTTAGGGGACAGGTGGAATTCACCCCTCCACTTT; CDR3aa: CASSLGDRWNSPLHF
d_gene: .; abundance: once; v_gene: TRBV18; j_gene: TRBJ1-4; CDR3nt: TGTGCCAGCTCACCAGGGAATGAAAAACTGTTTTTT; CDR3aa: CASSPGNEKLFF
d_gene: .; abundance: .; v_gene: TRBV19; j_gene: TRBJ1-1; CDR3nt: TGTGCCAGTAGTGCATCGACCGTGAACACTGAAGCTTTCTTT; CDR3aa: CASSASTVNTEAFF
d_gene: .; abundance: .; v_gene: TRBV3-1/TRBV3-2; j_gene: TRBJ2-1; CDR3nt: TGTGCCAGCAGCCAAGAAACTCACAATGAGCAGTTCTTC; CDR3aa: CASSQETHNEQFF
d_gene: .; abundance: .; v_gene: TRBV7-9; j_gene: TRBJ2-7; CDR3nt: TGTGCCAGCAGCTTAGAAGGCCTTACCTACGAGCAGTACTTC; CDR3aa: CASSLEGLTYEQYF
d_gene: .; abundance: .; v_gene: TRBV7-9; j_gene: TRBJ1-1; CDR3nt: TGTGCCAGCAGCTCCCGGACATTGGGGAACACTGAAGCTTTCTTT; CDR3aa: CASSSRTLGNTEAFF
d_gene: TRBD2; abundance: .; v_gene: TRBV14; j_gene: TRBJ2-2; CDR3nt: TGTGCCAGCAGCCCCGGGACTAGCGGGACCTATGACACCGGGGAGCTGTTTTTT; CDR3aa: CASSPGTSGTYDTGELFF
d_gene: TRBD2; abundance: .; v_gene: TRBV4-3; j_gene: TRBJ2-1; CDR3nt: TGCGCCAGCAGCCCAAGGACTAGCGGGTTATACAATGAGCAGTTCTTC; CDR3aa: CASSPRTSGLYNEQFF
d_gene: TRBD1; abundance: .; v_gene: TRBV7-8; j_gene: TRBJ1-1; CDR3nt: TGTGCCAGCAGCCAGACAGGGGGCGTAGCTGAAGCTTTCTTT; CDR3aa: CASSQTGGVAEAFF
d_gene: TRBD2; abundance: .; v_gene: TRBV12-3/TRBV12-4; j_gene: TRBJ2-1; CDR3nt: TGTGCCAGCAGTCGGACTAGCTGGGAGCAGTTCTTC; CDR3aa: CASSRTSWEQFF
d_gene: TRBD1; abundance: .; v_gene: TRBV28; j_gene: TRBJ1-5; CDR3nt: TGTGCCAGCAGTTTGGGGACAGGTGGAAGCAATCAGCCCCAGCATTTT; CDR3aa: CASSLGTGGSNQPQHF
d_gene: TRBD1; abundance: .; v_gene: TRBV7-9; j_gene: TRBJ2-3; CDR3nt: TGTGCCAGCAGCCACGGGACAGGGGGGCCAGATACGCAGTATTTT; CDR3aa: CASSHGTGGPDTQYF
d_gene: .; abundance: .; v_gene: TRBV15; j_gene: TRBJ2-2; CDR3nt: TGTGCCACCAGCTATTTTGGGGCGGCCGGGGAGCTGTTTTTT; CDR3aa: CATSYFGAAGELFF
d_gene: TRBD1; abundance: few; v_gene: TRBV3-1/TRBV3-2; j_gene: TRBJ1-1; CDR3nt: TGTGCCAGCAGCCAAGAAGTGGCCGGGTGGGCAGGGGGTTTGGGCACTGAAGCTTTCTTT; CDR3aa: CASSQEVAGWAGGLGTEAFF
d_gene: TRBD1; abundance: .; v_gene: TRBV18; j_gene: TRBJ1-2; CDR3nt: TGTGCCAGCCGGACAGGGGGCGCGGATGGCTACACCTTC; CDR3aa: CASRTGGADGYTF
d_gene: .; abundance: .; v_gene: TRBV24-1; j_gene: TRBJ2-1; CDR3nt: TGTGCCACCAGTGACTCAAACACGGCGAATGAGCAGTTCTTC; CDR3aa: CATSDSNTANEQFF
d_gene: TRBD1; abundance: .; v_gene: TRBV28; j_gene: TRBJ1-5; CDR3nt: TGTGCCAGCACCAAAGGAGGGACAGGTAATCAGCCCCAGCATTTT; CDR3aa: CASTKGGTGNQPQHF
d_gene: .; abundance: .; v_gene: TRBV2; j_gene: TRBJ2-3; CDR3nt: TGTGCCAGCAGGGGAGACCCACTGGTGCCAGATACGCAGTATTTT; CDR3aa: CASRGDPLVPDTQYF
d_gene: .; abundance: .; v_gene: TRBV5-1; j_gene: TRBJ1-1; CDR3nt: TGCGCCAGCAGCTTGGTCCAGGGGATGAACACTGAAGCTTTCTTT; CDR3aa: CASSLVQGMNTEAFF
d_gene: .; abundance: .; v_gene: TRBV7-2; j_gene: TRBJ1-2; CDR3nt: TGTGCCAGCAGCTTATGGGGGGCGGGGGACGGCTACACCTTC; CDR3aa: CASSLWGAGDGYTF
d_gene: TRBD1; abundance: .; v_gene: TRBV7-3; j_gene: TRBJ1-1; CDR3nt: TGTGCCAGCAGCCCTACAGGGGGGACTGAAGCTTTCTTT; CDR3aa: CASSPTGGTEAFF
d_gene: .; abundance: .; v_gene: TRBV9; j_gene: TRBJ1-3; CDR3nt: TGTGCCAGCAGCGTAGGGGGGATTTCTGGAAACACCATATATTTT; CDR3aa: CASSVGGISGNTIYF
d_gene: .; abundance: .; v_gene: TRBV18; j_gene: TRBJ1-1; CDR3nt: TGTGCCAGCTCACCGGGCCAGGGCGACAGAGAAGCTTTCTTT; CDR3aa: CASSPGQGDREAFF
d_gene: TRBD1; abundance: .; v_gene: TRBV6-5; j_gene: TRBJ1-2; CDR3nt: TGTGCCAGCAGCCAGGACAGGGTCTATGGCTACACCTTC; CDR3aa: CASSQDRVYGYTF
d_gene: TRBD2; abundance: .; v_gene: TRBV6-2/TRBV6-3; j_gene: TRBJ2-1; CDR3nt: TGTGCCAGCAGTTACCTGGGACTAGCTAACAATGAGCAGTTCTTC; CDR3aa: CASSYLGLANNEQFF
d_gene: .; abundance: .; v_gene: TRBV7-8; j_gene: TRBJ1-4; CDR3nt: TGTGCCAGCAGCCTACCGGCCGCAGGGGCGGCTCTGGGGGAAAAACTGTTTTTT; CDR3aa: CASSLPAAGAALGEKLFF
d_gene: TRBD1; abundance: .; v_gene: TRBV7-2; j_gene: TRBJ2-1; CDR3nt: TGTGCCAGCAGGGGGACAGGGGGCTCGGCCCCCCATGAGCAGTTCTTC; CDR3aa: CASRGTGGSAPHEQFF
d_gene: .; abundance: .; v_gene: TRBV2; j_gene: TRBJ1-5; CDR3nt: TGTGCCACCTCAAGGGGCGACAATCAGCCCCAGCATTTT; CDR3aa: CATSRGDNQPQHF
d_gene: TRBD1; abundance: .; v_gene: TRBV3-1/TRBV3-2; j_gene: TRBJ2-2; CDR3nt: TGTGCCAGCAGTTACAGGGGGCAAAACACCGGGGAGCTGTTTTTT; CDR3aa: CASSYRGQNTGELFF
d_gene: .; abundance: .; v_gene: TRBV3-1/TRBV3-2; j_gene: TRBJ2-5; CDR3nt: TGTGCCAGCAGCCCAAGACAGTCTACTATCCAGGAGACCCAGTACTTC; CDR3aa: CASSPRQSTIQETQYF
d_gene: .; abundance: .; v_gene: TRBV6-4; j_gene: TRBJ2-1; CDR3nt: TGTGCCAGCATGGTCACGCACTATAACTACAATGAGCAGTTCTTC; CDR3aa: CASMVTHYNYNEQFF
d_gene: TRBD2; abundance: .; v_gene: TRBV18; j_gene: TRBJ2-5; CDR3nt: TGTGCCAGCTCACCACCGGGGCTAGCGGGAGAGCAAGAGACCCAGTACTTC; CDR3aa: CASSPPGLAGEQETQYF
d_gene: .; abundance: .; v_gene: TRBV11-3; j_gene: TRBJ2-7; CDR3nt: TGTGCCAGCAGCTTAGGGGACACTGCTTACTTC; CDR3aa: CASSLGDTAYF
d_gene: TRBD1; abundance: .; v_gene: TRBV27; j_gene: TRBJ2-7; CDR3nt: TGTGCCAGCAGTACATCCGGGACAGGGGGAAGCGAGCAGTACTTC; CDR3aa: CASSTSGTGGSEQYF
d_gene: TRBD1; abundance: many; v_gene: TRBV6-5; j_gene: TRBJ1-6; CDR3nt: TGTGCCAGCAGCAGCGGGACAGGGGGCCTATCACCCCTCCACTTT; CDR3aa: CASSSGTGGLSPLHF
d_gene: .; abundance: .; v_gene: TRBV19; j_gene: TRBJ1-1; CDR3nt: TGTGCCAGTACCCTACAGGGGAACACTGAAGCTTTCTTT; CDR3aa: CASTLQGNTEAFF
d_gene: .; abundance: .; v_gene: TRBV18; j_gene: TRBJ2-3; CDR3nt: TGTGCCAGCTCACGCGCGAGCGGGAGCACAGATACGCAGTATTTT; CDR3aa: CASSRASGSTDTQYF
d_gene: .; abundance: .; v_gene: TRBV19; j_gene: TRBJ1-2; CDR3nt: TGTGCCAGCGAGGGGTTTCCTAACTATGGCTACACCTTC; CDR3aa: CASEGFPNYGYTF
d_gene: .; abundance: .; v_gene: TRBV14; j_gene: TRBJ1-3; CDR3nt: TGTGCCAGCAGCCGGGGGGCTCCTGGAAACACCATATATTTT; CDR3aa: CASSRGAPGNTIYF
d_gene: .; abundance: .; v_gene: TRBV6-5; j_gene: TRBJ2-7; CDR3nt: TGTGCCAGCTGCAAAGGATTATCCTACGAGCAGTACTTC; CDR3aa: CASCKGLSYEQYF
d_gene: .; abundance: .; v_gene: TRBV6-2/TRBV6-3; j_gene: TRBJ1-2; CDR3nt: TGTGCCAGCAGTCTAGACGGAAACTATGGCTACACCTTC; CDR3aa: CASSLDGNYGYTF
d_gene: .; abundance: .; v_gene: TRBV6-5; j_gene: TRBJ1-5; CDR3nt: TGTGCCAGCAGCCTAGGACGAGATCAGCCCCAGCATTTT; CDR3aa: CASSLGRDQPQHF
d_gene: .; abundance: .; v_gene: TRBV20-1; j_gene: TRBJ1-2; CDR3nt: TGCAGTGCTAGTGTTCGGAAATCGGGCTATGGCTACACCTTC; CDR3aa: CSASVRKSGYGYTF